This passage covers 32 T cell receptor beta chains from one sample sequenced in a study of blood T cell repertoires in COVID-19. Using immunoSEQ multiplex PCR, the repertoire was profiled, and TCRdb retains in-frame clones only, with some absent. There are about 230,000 clones in the sample; around nine tenths occur only once, and about 10% lies in the top ten. Sequenced input: PBMCs or T cells enriched from blood (not recorded which). The receptor set was obtained from a man aged 25-45 years who had recovered from COVID-19.

This chain links TRBV19 with TRBJ2-6; D might be TRBD1 (5 bases). Trimming took 4 bases from V and 0 from J, leaving 10 bases between them. The V gene's germline CDR1 is LNHDA and CDR2 SQIVND (reference sequence). The CDR3 sequence is 16 residues long. The CDR3 nucleotides are TGTGCCAGTAGTAAGAAAGGGGTCTCTGGGGCCAACGTCCTGACTTTC. Translated, it gives CASSKKGVSGANVLTF.

This chain links TRBV7-6 with TRBJ2-7; D gene uncertain. This CDR3 is built from 15 residues. Deletions cut 1 base from V and 0 bases from J, with 10 bases between. Germline V lookup: CDR1 SGHVS, CDR2 FNYEAQ. CDR3 loop: CASSLDPISSYEQYF. CDR3 in DNA: TGTGCCAGCAGCTTAGACCCCATTAGCTCCTACGAGCAGTACTTC.

The V gene is TRBV5-1, the J gene TRBJ1-6; 8 positions match TRBD1. The germline V gene has CDR1 SGHRS and CDR2 YFSETQ. J gave up 0 bases and V 5 bases, and 7 bases lay outside the gene matches. The CDR3 is made up of 17 amino acids. The CDR3 nucleotides read TGCGCCAGCAGGGGAGGACAGGGAAGCTCCTATAATTCACCCCTCCACTTT. Encoded protein: CASRGGQGSSYNSPLHF.

Here the CDR3 DNA reads TGTGCCAGCAGTCCCGGACATTCCGAAAAACTGTTTTTT. This gives the protein CASSPGHSEKLFF. This chain connects TRBV6-5 to TRBJ1-4, with TRBD1 as a possible D gene (5 bases). Germline V gives CDR1 MNHEY, CDR2 SVGAGI. This CDR3 is 13 amino acids long. Trimming removed 5 bases at V and 8 bases at J, with 12 bases between.

The chain has TRBV4-2 and TRBJ2-5, with 7 bases fitting TRBD2. With V trimmed by 3 bases and J by 5 bases, 9 bases remained unmatched. CDR3 length: 15 amino acids. Germline lookup yields CDR1 LGHNA and CDR2 YNFKEQ. DNA for the CDR3: TGTGCCAGCAGCCAGTTTTGGGGGGAGGGGGAGACCCAGTACTTC. Its translation is CASSQFWGEGETQYF.

The rearrangement joins TRBV7-9 to TRBJ2-7; 11 bases are a match to TRBD1. Germline V gene data show CDR1 as SEHNR and CDR2 as FQNEAQ (reference sequence). This CDR3 has 15 residues. With 3 bases clipped from V and 6 bases from J, the junction kept 7 bases outside the gene matches. The CDR3 DNA reads as TGTGCCAGCAGCTTGGGGGGACAGGGGGTTGGCGAGCAGTACTTC. This gives the protein CASSLGGQGVGEQYF.

J is TRBJ1-1 and V is TRBV18; tentatively, D is TRBD1 (5 bases). V lost 3 bases and J 4 bases, leaving 12 bases between the germline ends. From germline, CDR1 is KGHSH and CDR2 LQKENI. This CDR3 contains 14 residues. CDR3 bases: TGTGCCAGCTCACCGGGGGGAGTGGTCACTGAAGCTTTCTTT. It translates to CASSPGGVVTEAFF.

The genes are TRBV6-5 and TRBJ1-2; D is ambiguous. Trimming shortened V by 10 bases and J by 2 bases, and 14 bases separated the two germline ends. CDR3 length: 13 residues. The germline V gene encodes CDR1 MNHEY and CDR2 SVGAGI. CDR3 residues: CATEPPMNYGYTF. The CDR3 DNA reads TGTGCCACCGAACCACCTATGAACTATGGCTACACCTTC.

CDR3 sequence (DNA): TGTGCCAGCAGTGACTCGCAGGGGCCGAGCTCCTACAATGAGCAGTTCTTC. Translating gives CASSDSQGPSSYNEQFF. This chain links TRBV25-1 with TRBJ2-1, with a weak D call TRBD1 (6 bases). The V gene's germline CDR1 is MGHDK and CDR2 SYGVNS. V gave up 3 bases and J gave up 0 bases, with 15 bases separating them. The CDR3 is 17 residues long.

The chain combines TRBV6-1 with TRBJ2-1; 9 nucleotides line up with TRBD2. This CDR3 has 17 amino acids. CDR1 and CDR2 (germline): MNHNS, SASEGT. J lost 8 bases, V lost 3 bases, and 14 bases had no gene match. CDR3: CASSDDSSGRPRDEQFF. CDR3 sequence (DNA): TGTGCCAGCAGTGACGACTCCAGCGGGAGGCCCAGGGATGAGCAGTTCTTC.

The rearrangement joins TRBV18 to TRBJ1-2; 8 nucleotides align to TRBD1. The CDR3 totals 14 residues. Trimming cost V 6 bases and J 8 bases; bases outside gene matches: 11. Per the germline V gene, CDR1 is KGHSH and CDR2 is LQKENI. CDR3 amino acids: CASSSMDRAGGYTF. The CDR3 DNA sequence: TGTGCCAGCTCTTCTATGGACAGGGCAGGCGGCTACACCTTC.

This chain uses TRBV4-2 with TRBJ2-3; D unclear. CDR1 is LGHNA, CDR2 YNFKEQ, per germline. This CDR3 has 13 amino acids. With 1 base removed from V and 2 bases from J, the gap between germline ends came to 4 bases. Here the CDR3 DNA reads TGTGCCAGCAGCCAAGCTTCCACAGATACGCAGTATTTT. Translated, it gives CASSQASTDTQYF.

V gene TRBV5-1 combines with J gene TRBJ1-2; 9 bases agree with TRBD1. The CDR3 is 13 amino acids. V lost 8 bases to trimming and J lost 8 bases; unmatched junction nucleotides: 10. Germline values: CDR1 SGHRS, CDR2 YFSETQ. CDR3 DNA: TGCGCCAGTTCCAGGACAGGGGCCCGCGGCTACACCTTC. Amino acid sequence: CASSRTGARGYTF. Together with reference TRBV5-1 and TRBJ1-2, the CDR3 gives the full variable domain: KAGVTQTPRYLIKTRGQQVTLSCSPISGHRSVSWYQQTPGQGLQFLFEYFSETQRNKGNFPGRFSGRQFSNSRSEMNVSTLELGDSALYLCASSRTGARGYTFGSGTRLTVV.

This clone was seen just once. The chain has TRBV27 and TRBJ2-7, with D perhaps matching TRBD2 (6 bases). The V and J ends lost 8 bases and 2 bases respectively, with 10 bases between them. The CDR3 runs 12 residues. Per germline, CDR1 MNHEY and CDR2 SMNVEV (reference sequence). The CDR3 DNA reads TGTGCCAGCGGACGGGAGACCTACGAGCAGTACTTC. Translated: CASGRETYEQYF.

The chain carries TRBV18 and TRBJ1-5; weak D call: TRBD1 (5 bases). Trimming removed 3 bases from V and 6 bases from J, with 9 bases in between. This CDR3 spans 13 amino acids. Germline values: CDR1 KGHSH, CDR2 LQKENI. The CDR3 is CASSPGGGQPQHF. The CDR3 nucleotides read TGTGCCAGCTCACCGGGGGGGGGTCAGCCCCAGCATTTT. The full variable domain, with the rest looked up from reference TRBV18 and TRBJ1-5, is NAGVMQNPRHLVRRRGQEARLRCSPMKGHSHVYWYRQLPEEGLKFMVYLQKENIIDESGMPKERFSAEFPKEGPSILRIQQVVRGDSAAYFCASSPGGGQPQHFGDGTRLSIL.

The chain joins TRBV29-1 to TRBJ2-3; TRBD2 is a possible D gene (5 bases). V was shortened by 0 bases and J by 5 bases, with 15 bases between the two germline ends. Per the germline V gene, CDR1 is SQVTM and CDR2 is ANQGSEA. This CDR3 spans 15 amino acids. CDR3 nucleotides: TGCAGCGTTGAAGATCCCCGACTAATACTAGATACGCAGTATTTT. Translation gives CSVEDPRLILDTQYF.

This chain joins TRBV9 and TRBJ2-1, with 9 bases that match TRBD2. CDR1 is SGDLS, CDR2 YYNGEE, per germline. This CDR3 spans 17 amino acids. The junction had 15 bases not matched to a gene; V was cut back by 3 bases and J by 8 bases. CDR3 DNA: TGTGCCAGCAGCGCGGGGGGGCTAGCGGGGTCTAGGGATGAGCAGTTCTTC. Its protein is CASSAGGLAGSRDEQFF.

The table lists this clone with a count of one. The chain recombines TRBV28 with TRBJ2-1; 8 bases agree with TRBD1. The CDR3 extends over 14 amino acids. V gave up 6 bases and J gave up 10 bases; unmatched junction bases: 11. CDR1 and CDR2 (germline): MDHEN, SYDVKM. In nucleotides, the CDR3 is TGTGCCAGCAGGACAGGGGCGGGGCTTCCCGAGCAGTTCTTC. Its translation: CASRTGAGLPEQFF.

This clone has only a few counts. The chain combines TRBV28 with TRBJ2-2; 8 nucleotides line up with TRBD1. CDR1 and CDR2 from the germline V gene are MDHEN and SYDVKM. This CDR3 contains 16 residues. The ends lost 5 bases at V and 5 bases at J; junction bases unmatched: 10. In nucleotides, the CDR3 is TGTGCCAGCAGTCCCGGACAGGGTTTAGGGACCGGGGAGCTGTTTTTT. Translated: CASSPGQGLGTGELFF.

The chain couples TRBV11-2 to TRBJ2-7; tentative D call: TRBD2 (6 bases). The CDR3 covers 17 residues. CDR1 and CDR2 (germline): SGHAT, FQNNGV. Trimming shortened V by 6 bases and J by 5 bases, and 26 bases separated the two germline ends. The CDR3 protein is CASRPLRLVALDDEQYF. CDR3 sequence (DNA): TGTGCCAGCAGACCTCTGAGACTAGTAGCCTTAGACGACGAGCAGTACTTC.

The chain recombines TRBV7-9 with TRBJ2-1, with a weak D call TRBD1 (8 bases). Per germline, CDR1 SEHNR and CDR2 FQNEAQ (reference sequence). The CDR3 covers 15 residues. V was pared by 5 bases and J by 9 bases, with 20 bases between. CDR3 coding DNA: TGTGCCAGCAGCCTCAAAGCGGGACAGGCAGGTGAGCAGTTCTTC. Amino acids: CASSLKAGQAGEQFF.

The chain uses TRBV5-1 and TRBJ1-3; 11 bases match TRBD1. The CDR3 consists of 15 residues. Germline CDR1 and CDR2: SGHRS and YFSETQ. J lost 4 bases, V lost 4 bases, and 4 bases had no gene match. The CDR3 DNA reads as TGCGCCAGCAGCCCGGACAGGGGGCGGGGAAACACCATATATTTT. Its protein is CASSPDRGRGNTIYF. The full variable domain, with the rest looked up from reference TRBV5-1 and TRBJ1-3, is KAGVTQTPRYLIKTRGQQVTLSCSPISGHRSVSWYQQTPGQGLQFLFEYFSETQRNKGNFPGRFSGRQFSNSRSEMNVSTLELGDSALYLCASSPDRGRGNTIYFGEGSWLTVV.

The rearrangement joins TRBV2 to TRBJ1-5; possible D gene TRBD1, 5 bases. In germline, CDR1 is SNHLY, CDR2 FYNNEI. Trimming stripped 4 bases from V and 0 bases from J, with 13 bases between. This CDR3 has 16 residues. The CDR3 loop reads CASSGWGTGSNQPQHF. The CDR3 DNA sequence: TGTGCCAGCAGTGGTTGGGGAACAGGTAGCAATCAGCCCCAGCATTTT.

The gene calls are TRBV27 and TRBJ2-2; tentatively, D is TRBD2 (5 bases). This CDR3 has 15 amino acids. V lost 7 bases and J 3 bases, leaving 15 bases between the germline ends. Germline V gives CDR1 MNHEY, CDR2 SMNVEV (reference sequence). The CDR3 bases are TGTGCCAGCACATTTAGCGTTTGGTACACCGGGGAGCTGTTTTTT. Its protein product is CASTFSVWYTGELFF.

The rearrangement uses TRBV13 and TRBJ1-2; maybe TRBD1 (5 bases). The germline gives CDR1 PRHDT, CDR2 FYEKMQ (reference sequence). The CDR3 runs to 13 residues. Trimming shortened V by 0 bases and J by 5 bases, and 7 bases separated the two germline ends. The CDR3 loop reads CASSLGTAYGYTF. The DNA of the CDR3 is TGTGCCAGCAGCTTAGGGACAGCATATGGCTACACCTTC.

The CDR3 region is CASSQARDRGVGYTF. CDR3 nucleotides: TGCGCCAGCAGCCAAGCTCGGGACAGGGGGGTTGGCTACACCTTC. The chain is built from TRBV4-3 and TRBJ1-2, with 11 bases that match TRBD1. CDR1 LGHNA and CDR2 YSLEER come from the germline V gene. The CDR3 totals 15 residues. Trimming removed 1 base from V and 7 bases from J; junction bases left unmatched: 5.

The chain joins TRBV3-1 (or the pseudogene TRBV3-2) to TRBJ2-3; TRBD2 is a possible D gene (5 bases). Deletions cut 5 bases from V and 10 bases from J, with 10 bases between. Germline loops: CDR1 LGHDT, CDR2 YNNKEL (reference sequence). The CDR3 has 11 amino acids. This CDR3 reads CASSTVGAQYF. The CDR3 DNA reads TGTGCCAGCAGCACTGTCGGGGCGCAGTATTTT.

In its sample, this clone was seen once. This chain links TRBV28 with TRBJ1-2, with TRBD1 identical over 7 bases. V gave up 6 bases and J gave up 3 bases; unmatched junction bases: 10. Per the germline V gene, CDR1 is MDHEN and CDR2 is SYDVKM. CDR3 size: 15 residues. This CDR3 is CASRVSGGSDYGYTF. The CDR3 DNA is TGTGCCAGCAGGGTCTCAGGGGGAAGTGACTATGGCTACACCTTC.

This chain uses TRBV27 with TRBJ2-3, with D possibly being TRBD1 (6 bases). V dropped 6 bases and J dropped 4 bases, with 23 bases sitting between them. CDR3 size: 17 residues. Germline V gene lookup returns CDR1 MNHEY and CDR2 SMNVEV (reference sequence). CDR3 sequence reads: CASRPITATGLADTQYF. The CDR3 nucleotides are TGTGCCAGCAGACCCATTACCGCTACAGGGTTAGCAGATACGCAGTATTTT.

This clone was counted a single time. The V gene is TRBV7-2, the J gene TRBJ1-1, with D possibly TRBD1 on 6 matching bases. This CDR3 is built from 14 residues. The germline CDR1 and CDR2 sequences are SGHTA and FQGNSA. V lost 6 bases and J 6 bases, leaving 17 bases between the germline ends. CDR3 sequence (DNA): TGTGCCAGCAGATCCCTCGGGGGGGCTGCTGAAGCTTTCTTT. This encodes CASRSLGGAAEAFF. Filled out from reference TRBV7-2 and TRBJ1-1, the complete variable domain reads GAGVSQSPSNKVTEKGKDVELRCDPISGHTALYWYRQSLGQGLEFLIYFQGNSAPDKSGLPSDRFSAERTGGSVSTLTIQRTQQEDSAVYLCASRSLGGAAEAFFGQGTRLTVV.

J is TRBJ2-3 and V is TRBV18; 7 bases agree with TRBD1. The germline gives CDR1 KGHSH, CDR2 LQKENI. V lost 3 bases and J lost 1; bases outside the gene matches: 4. CDR3 length: 15 amino acids. The CDR3 DNA follows: TGTGCCAGCTCACCCCCCGGGACAGGCACAGATACGCAGTATTTT. It yields the protein CASSPPGTGTDTQYF.

The rearrangement uses TRBV2 and TRBJ2-5, with D unresolved. Between the trimmed V and J ends, which lost 6 bases and 0 bases, there was a span of 5 bases. CDR3 length: 12 amino acids. Germline V gives CDR1 SNHLY, CDR2 FYNNEI. The CDR3 loop is CASRPNQETQYF. As DNA, the CDR3 is TGTGCCAGCAGGCCTAACCAAGAGACCCAGTACTTC. The complete variable domain, with remaining parts taken from reference TRBV2 and TRBJ2-5, reads EPEVTQTPSHQVTQMGQEVILRCVPISNHLYFYWYRQILGQKVEFLVSFYNNEISEKSEIFDDQFSVERPDGSNFTLKIRSTKLEDSAMYFCASRPNQETQYFGPGTRLLVL.